This TCR beta chain appears in the sequencing data of a study of control samples from healthy donors and cancer patients. This clone was recorded a few times. TCRdb's table, derived via immunoSEQ multiplex PCR, lists solely in-frame clones and lacks some. The sample has some 76,000 clones, around nine tenths seen once. The receptor's source is a man between 60 and 75 years old with lung cancer. The sequenced sample consisted of PBMCs.

The CDR3 DNA sequence: TGTGCCACCAGTGACCCTGACAGAGGCTATGGCTACACCTTC. This codes for CATSDPDRGYGYTF. The chain combines TRBV24-1 with TRBJ1-2, with D tentatively TRBD1 (5 bases). Per germline, CDR1 KGHDR and CDR2 SFDVKD. The CDR3 contains 14 residues. V was trimmed by 4 bases and J by 4 bases, leaving 12 bases between them.